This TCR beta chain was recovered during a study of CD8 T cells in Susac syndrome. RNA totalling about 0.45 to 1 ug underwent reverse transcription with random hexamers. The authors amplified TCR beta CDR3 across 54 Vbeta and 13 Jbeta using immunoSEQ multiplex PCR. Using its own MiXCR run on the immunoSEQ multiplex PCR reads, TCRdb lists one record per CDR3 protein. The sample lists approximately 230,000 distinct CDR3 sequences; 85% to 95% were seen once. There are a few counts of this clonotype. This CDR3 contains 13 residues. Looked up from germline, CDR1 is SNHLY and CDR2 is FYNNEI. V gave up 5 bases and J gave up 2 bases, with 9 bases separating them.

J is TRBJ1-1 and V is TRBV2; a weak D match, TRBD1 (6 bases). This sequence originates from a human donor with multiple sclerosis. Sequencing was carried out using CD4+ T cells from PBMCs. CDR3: CASSRDINTEAFF. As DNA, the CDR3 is TGTGCCAGCAGTCGGGACATTAACACTGAAGCTTTCTTT.